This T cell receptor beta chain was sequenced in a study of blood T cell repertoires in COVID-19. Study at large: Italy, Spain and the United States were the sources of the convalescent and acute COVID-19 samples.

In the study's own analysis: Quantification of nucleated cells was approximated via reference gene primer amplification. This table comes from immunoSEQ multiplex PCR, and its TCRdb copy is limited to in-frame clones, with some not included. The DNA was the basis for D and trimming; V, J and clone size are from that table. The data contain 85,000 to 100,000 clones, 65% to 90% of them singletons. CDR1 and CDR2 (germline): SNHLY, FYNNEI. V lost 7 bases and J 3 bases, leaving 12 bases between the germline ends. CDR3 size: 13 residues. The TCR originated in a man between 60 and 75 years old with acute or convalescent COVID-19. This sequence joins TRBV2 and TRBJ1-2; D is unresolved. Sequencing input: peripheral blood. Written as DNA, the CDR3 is TGTGCCAGCAAGCCCGGCGCGGACTATGGCTACACCTTC. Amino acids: CASKPGADYGYTF.